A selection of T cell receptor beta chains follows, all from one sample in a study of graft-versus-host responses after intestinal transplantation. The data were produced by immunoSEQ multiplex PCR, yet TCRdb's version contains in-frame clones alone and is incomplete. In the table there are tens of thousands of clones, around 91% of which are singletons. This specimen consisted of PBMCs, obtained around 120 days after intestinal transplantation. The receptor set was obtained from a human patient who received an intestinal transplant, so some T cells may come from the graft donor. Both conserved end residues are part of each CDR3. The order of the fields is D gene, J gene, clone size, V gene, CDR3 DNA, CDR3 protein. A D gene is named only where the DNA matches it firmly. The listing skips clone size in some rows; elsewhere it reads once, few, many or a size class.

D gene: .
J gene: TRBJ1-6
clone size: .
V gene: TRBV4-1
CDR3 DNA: TGCGCCAGCAGCCAAGCCAGGGTCACCTATAATTCACCCCTCCACTTT
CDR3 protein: CASSQARVTYNSPLHF

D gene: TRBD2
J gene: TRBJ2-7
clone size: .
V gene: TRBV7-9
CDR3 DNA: TGTGCCAGCAGCGCCCGACTAGCGGGAGGGGGCGAGCAGTACTTC
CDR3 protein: CASSARLAGGGEQYF

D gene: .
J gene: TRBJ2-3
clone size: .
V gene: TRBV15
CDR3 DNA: TGTGCCACCAACGGGCAGGCCACAGATACGCAGTATTTT
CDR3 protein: CATNGQATDTQYF

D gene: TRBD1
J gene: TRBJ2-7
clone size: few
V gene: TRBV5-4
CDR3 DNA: TGTGCCAGCAGCTTGCGGGGGACAGGGGACCACGAGCAGTACTTC
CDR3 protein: CASSLRGTGDHEQYF

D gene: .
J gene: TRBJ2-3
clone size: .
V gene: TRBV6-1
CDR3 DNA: TGTGCCAGCAGTGAAAACAGGGCCCGCACAGATACGCAGTATTTT
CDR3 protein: CASSENRARTDTQYF

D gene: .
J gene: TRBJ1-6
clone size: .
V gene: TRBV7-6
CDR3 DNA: TGTGCCAGCAGCCCCAGGACCCTCTATAATTCACCCCTCCACTTT
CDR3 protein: CASSPRTLYNSPLHF

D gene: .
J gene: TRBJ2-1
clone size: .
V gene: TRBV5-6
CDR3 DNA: TGTGCCAGCAGCTTGAATGAAGTGGGACTCTCCTACAATGAGCAGTTCTTC
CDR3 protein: CASSLNEVGLSYNEQFF

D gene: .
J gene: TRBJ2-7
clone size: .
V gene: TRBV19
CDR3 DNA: TGTGCCAGTAGTACTGAGGGACTCGGTTCCTACGAGCAGTACTTC
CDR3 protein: CASSTEGLGSYEQYF

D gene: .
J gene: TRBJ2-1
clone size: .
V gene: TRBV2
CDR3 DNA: TGTGCCAGCAGTGACCGTATGACTAGGGTCGATGAGCAGTTCTTC
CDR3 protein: CASSDRMTRVDEQFF

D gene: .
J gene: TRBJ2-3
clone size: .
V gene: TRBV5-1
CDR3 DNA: TGCGCCAGCAGCTTGGGTAAACCTAGCACAGATACGCAGTATTTT
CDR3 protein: CASSLGKPSTDTQYF

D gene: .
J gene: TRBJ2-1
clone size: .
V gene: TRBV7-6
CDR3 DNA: TGTGCCAGCAGCTTAGGGCAAAGCGGTAATGAGCAGTTCTTC
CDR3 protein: CASSLGQSGNEQFF

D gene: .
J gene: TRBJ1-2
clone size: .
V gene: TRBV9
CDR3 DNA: TGTGCCAGCAGCGTATTGTCAGCGAACTATGGCTACACCTTC
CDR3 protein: CASSVLSANYGYTF

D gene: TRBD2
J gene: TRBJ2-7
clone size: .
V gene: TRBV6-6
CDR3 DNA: TGTGCCAGCAGCCTAACGGGGGGACTAGCGACAGTTGAGCAGTACTTC
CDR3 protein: CASSLTGGLATVEQYF

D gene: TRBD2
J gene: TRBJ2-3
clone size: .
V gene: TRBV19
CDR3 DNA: TGTGCCAGTTCAGTAATGGGACTAGCGGGGGTTACCACAGATACGCAGTATTTT
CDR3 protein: CASSVMGLAGVTTDTQYF

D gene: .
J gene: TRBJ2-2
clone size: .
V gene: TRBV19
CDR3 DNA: TGTGCCAGTAGTATAGTGCCCACCGGGGAGCTGTTTTTT
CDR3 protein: CASSIVPTGELFF

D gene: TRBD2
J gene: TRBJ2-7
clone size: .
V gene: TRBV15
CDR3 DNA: TGTGCCACCAGGCCCCTGACTAGCGGGCTCTCCTACGAGCAGTACTTC
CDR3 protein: CATRPLTSGLSYEQYF

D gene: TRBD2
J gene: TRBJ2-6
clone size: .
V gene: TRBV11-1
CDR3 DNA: TGTGCCAGCAGCCTAACGGGGGGGACTGGGGCCAACGTCCTGACTTTC
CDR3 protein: CASSLTGGTGANVLTF

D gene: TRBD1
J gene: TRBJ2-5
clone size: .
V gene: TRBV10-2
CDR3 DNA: TGCGCCGGCACCGGACAGGGAGGTTACGAGACCCAGTACTTC
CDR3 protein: CAGTGQGGYETQYF

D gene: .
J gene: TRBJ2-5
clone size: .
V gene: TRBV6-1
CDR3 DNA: TGTGCCAGCAGCCTACCGGACTCTCAAGAGACCCAGTACTTC
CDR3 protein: CASSLPDSQETQYF

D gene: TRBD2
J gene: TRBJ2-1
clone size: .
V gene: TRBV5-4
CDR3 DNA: TGTGCCAGCAGCGCCGGGACTAGCGGGAGGGACTACAATGAGCAGTTCTTC
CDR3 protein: CASSAGTSGRDYNEQFF

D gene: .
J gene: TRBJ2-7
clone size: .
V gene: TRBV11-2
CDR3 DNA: TGTGCCAGCAGCTTAGGGTCCTACGAGCAGTACTTC
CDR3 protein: CASSLGSYEQYF

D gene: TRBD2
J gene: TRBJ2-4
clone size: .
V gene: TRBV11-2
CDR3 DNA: TGTGCCAGCAGCATCGACCCTAGCGGCGGGCCCAAAAACATTCAGTACTTC
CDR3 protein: CASSIDPSGGPKNIQYF

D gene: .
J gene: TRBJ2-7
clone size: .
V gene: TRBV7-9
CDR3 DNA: TGTGCCAGCAGGATGGACGGAATCTACGAGCAGTACTTC
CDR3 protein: CASRMDGIYEQYF

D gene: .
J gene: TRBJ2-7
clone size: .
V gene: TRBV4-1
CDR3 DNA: TGCGCCAGCAGCCAAGATTCTAGCTACGAGCAGTACTTC
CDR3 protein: CASSQDSSYEQYF

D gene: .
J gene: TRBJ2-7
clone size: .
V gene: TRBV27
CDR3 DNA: TGTGCCAGCAGTATTCGGGGTAAGGTCTACGAGCAGTACTTC
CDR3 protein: CASSIRGKVYEQYF

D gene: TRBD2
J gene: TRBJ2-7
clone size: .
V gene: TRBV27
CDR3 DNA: TGTGCCAGCAGTCCCGGGACTAGCGGGATCTCCTACGAGCAGTACTTC
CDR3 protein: CASSPGTSGISYEQYF

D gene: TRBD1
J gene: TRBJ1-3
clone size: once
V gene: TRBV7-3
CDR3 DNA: TGTGCCAGCAGCCCAGCAGGGGGCTCTGGAAACACCATATATTTT
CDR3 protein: CASSPAGGSGNTIYF

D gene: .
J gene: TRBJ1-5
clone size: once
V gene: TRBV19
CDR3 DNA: TGTGCCAGTAGTATAGGCCTCTGGGGCAATCAGCCCCAGCATTTT
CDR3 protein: CASSIGLWGNQPQHF

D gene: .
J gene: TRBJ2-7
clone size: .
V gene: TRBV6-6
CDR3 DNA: TGTGCCAGCAGTTACGAGCAAAGTTACGAGCAGTACTTC
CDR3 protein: CASSYEQSYEQYF